What follows is one TCR beta chain and its context. Its specificity is unknown. The entry originates in a study of CD8+ T cells in alopecia areata. General study findings and limits: A large proportion of expanded lesional clones were detected persisting in scalp and blood during tofacitinib.

Sample treatment: oral pan-JAK inhibitor, 5-10 mg twice daily. Sorting of PBMCs yielded the CD4+ and CD8+ T cells. Reverse transcription of extracted RNA yielded cDNA, which provided the sequencing template. Clones were sequenced by immunoSEQ multiplex PCR, and TCRdb holds only the in-frame ones, with some missing. The sample contains about 190,000 clones, 60% of which appear only once. The CDR3 contains 14 residues. The germline gives CDR1 GTSNPN, CDR2 SVGIG (reference sequence). V lost 4 bases, J lost 7 bases, and 16 bases lay in between. The TCR originated in a human donor with alopecia areata. The chain recombines TRBV30 with TRBJ2-2; D uncertain. Sequenced material: CD4+ T cells sorted from blood, taken at week 4, from a patient treated with tofacitinib. The CDR3 spells CAWKQDGLNGELFF. The CDR3 nucleotides read TGTGCCTGGAAGCAGGACGGGTTGAACGGGGAGCTGTTTTTT.